Below, 20 T cell receptor beta chains from the same sample are listed, as sequenced in a study of blood T cell repertoires in COVID-19. The data were produced by immunoSEQ multiplex PCR, yet TCRdb's version contains in-frame clones alone and is incomplete. The table has about 320,000 clones, roughly nine tenths seen once. The sequencing input was PBMCs or T cells enriched from blood (not recorded which). The receptors were sampled from a man aged 60 to 75 who had recovered from COVID-19.

This chain connects TRBV28 to TRBJ2-7, with D uncertain. V dropped 6 bases and J dropped 3 bases, with 12 bases sitting between them. Germline V gene lookup returns CDR1 MDHEN and CDR2 SYDVKM. This CDR3 has 13 amino acids. The CDR3 reads CASRQRRIYEQYF. The CDR3 coding sequence is TGTGCCAGCAGACAACGTCGCATCTACGAGCAGTACTTC.

This clone has only one observation. The J gene is TRBJ2-1, the V gene TRBV7-2, with 10 bases fitting TRBD2. V shed 5 bases and J 4 bases; nucleotides not matched to a gene: 11. This CDR3 has 17 residues. Germline V CDR1 and CDR2: SGHTA, FQGNSA. The CDR3 nucleotides read TGTGCCAGCAGCCCCACCCGGACTAGCGGCCCTTACAATGAGCAGTTCTTC. This sequence encodes CASSPTRTSGPYNEQFF. The variable domain in full, completed from reference TRBV7-2 and TRBJ2-1, reads GAGVSQSPSNKVTEKGKDVELRCDPISGHTALYWYRQSLGQGLEFLIYFQGNSAPDKSGLPSDRFSAERTGGSVSTLTIQRTQQEDSAVYLCASSPTRTSGPYNEQFFGPGTRLTVL.

The chain joins TRBV7-9 to TRBJ2-2, with TRBD1 identical over 9 bases. Germline V lookup: CDR1 SEHNR, CDR2 FQNEAQ (reference sequence). Trimming cost V 6 bases and J 4 bases; bases outside gene matches: 6. The CDR3 totals 15 residues. Here the CDR3 reads CASSRRQGGTGELFF. Here the CDR3 DNA reads TGTGCCAGCAGTAGGCGACAGGGGGGCACCGGGGAGCTGTTTTTT.

The chain combines TRBV11-3 with TRBJ2-3, with TRBD2 identical over 8 bases. From germline, CDR1 is SGHNT and CDR2 YENEEA. The V segment lost 1 base and the J segment 4 bases; nucleotides outside the gene matches: 7. CDR3 length equals 16 residues. Here the CDR3 reads CASSLGPGRVADTQYF. For the CDR3, the DNA is TGTGCCAGCAGCTTAGGGCCCGGGAGGGTTGCAGATACGCAGTATTTT.

This clone has just one count. CDR3 in DNA: TGTGCCAGCTCACTCGCGGGACAGGGACCGTCCTATGGCTACACCTTC. This codes for CASSLAGQGPSYGYTF. J is TRBJ1-2 and V is TRBV18; 9 nucleotides match TRBD1. The germline V gene has CDR1 KGHSH and CDR2 LQKENI. The CDR3 is made up of 16 amino acids. The V gene end was trimmed by 4 bases and the J gene end by 4 bases; junction bases not matched to a gene: 10.

V usage is TRBV19 and J usage is TRBJ1-2, with D possibly matching TRBD1 (5 bases). The CDR3 consists of 15 residues. V was clipped by 7 bases and J by 3 bases, with 18 bases between them. Germline CDR1 and CDR2: LNHDA and SQIVND (reference sequence). CDR3 sequence reads: CASTKLAGGDYGYTF. In DNA form, the CDR3 reads TGTGCCAGTACTAAACTTGCGGGGGGAGACTATGGCTACACCTTC.

V gene TRBV7-3 combines with J gene TRBJ2-7; 8 bases are shared with TRBD1. V shed 0 bases, J shed 2 bases, and the junction held 0 bases outside the gene matches. Germline loops: CDR1 SGHTA, CDR2 FQGTGA. There are 14 residues in the CDR3. CDR3 sequence (DNA): TGTGCCAGCAGCTTAACACAGGGGGCCTACGAGCAGTACTTC. It specifies CASSLTQGAYEQYF.

The chain carries TRBV5-1 and TRBJ1-2, with D unresolved. Germline V gene sequence: CDR1 SGHRS, CDR2 YFSETQ. The CDR3 consists of 15 residues. V was clipped by 4 bases and J by 7 bases, with 20 bases between them. As DNA, the CDR3 is TGCGCCAGCAGCCCCTCCGCGGGTATACCTACTGGCTACACCTTC. It translates to CASSPSAGIPTGYTF. Together with reference TRBV5-1 and TRBJ1-2, the CDR3 gives the full variable domain: KAGVTQTPRYLIKTRGQQVTLSCSPISGHRSVSWYQQTPGQGLQFLFEYFSETQRNKGNFPGRFSGRQFSNSRSEMNVSTLELGDSALYLCASSPSAGIPTGYTFGSGTRLTVV.

The gene calls are TRBV2 and TRBJ1-1; TRBD1 might be the D (6 bases). Trimming took off 7 bases at V and 4 bases at J, with 16 bases between the two ends. CDR1 is SNHLY, CDR2 FYNNEI, per germline. The CDR3 is made up of 14 amino acids. This CDR3 is CASMTEGVGTEAFF. The CDR3 DNA sequence: TGTGCCAGCATGACAGAGGGGGTTGGCACTGAAGCTTTCTTT.

V is TRBV28 and J is TRBJ1-5; 8 nucleotides align to TRBD1. This CDR3 contains 18 residues. Trimming at V came to 6 bases and at J to 2 bases, leaving 15 bases not matched to a gene. Looked up from germline, CDR1 is MDHEN and CDR2 is SYDVKM. The CDR3: CASSPRQGNPLGNQPQHF. CDR3 DNA: TGTGCCAGCAGCCCCCGACAGGGGAACCCTTTGGGCAATCAGCCCCAGCATTTT. Full variable domain (missing parts from reference TRBV28 and TRBJ1-5): DVKVTQSSRYLVKRTGEKVFLECVQDMDHENMFWYRQDPGLGLRLIYFSYDVKMKEKGDIPEGYSVSREKKERFSLILESASTNQTSMYLCASSPRQGNPLGNQPQHFGDGTRLSIL.

The chain uses TRBV7-2 and TRBJ2-3, with D hard to call. The CDR3 runs to 12 residues. Germline V CDR1 and CDR2: SGHTA, FQGNSA. With 5 bases removed from V and 4 bases from J, the gap between germline ends came to 7 bases. CDR3 residues: CASSPFADTQYF. The CDR3 region has the DNA TGTGCCAGCAGCCCTTTTGCAGATACGCAGTATTTT.

This clone occurred once. The J gene is TRBJ2-2, the V gene TRBV24-1, with 13 nucleotides matching TRBD2. The CDR3 covers 18 residues. V was clipped by 4 bases and J by 7 bases; unmatched bases: 11. Germline V gene data show CDR1 as KGHDR and CDR2 as SFDVKD. Written as DNA, the CDR3 is TGTGCCACCAGTGACCGCCCAGGACTAGCGGGAGTTAGCGGGGAGCTGTTTTTT. Its protein product is CATSDRPGLAGVSGELFF.

The chain uses TRBV5-4 and TRBJ2-2; 8 bases are a match to TRBD2. CDR1 is SGHNT, CDR2 YYREEE, per germline (reference sequence). Germline trimming cut 3 bases from V and 9 bases from J; bases unmatched to any gene: 10. This CDR3 region has 15 residues. DNA for the CDR3: TGTGCCAGCAGCTCAGAGGGACTAGAGGGGAGGGAGCTGTTTTTT. It is translated as CASSSEGLEGRELFF.

This sequence joins TRBV28 and TRBJ1-2, with 9 bases matching TRBD1. V was clipped by 6 bases and J by 4 bases; unmatched bases: 9. CDR3 length equals 15 residues. Germline CDR1 MDHEN, CDR2 SYDVKM. Here the CDR3 reads CASRFTGGAGYGYTF. CDR3 bases: TGTGCCAGCAGATTCACAGGGGGCGCCGGCTATGGCTACACCTTC.

V usage is TRBV7-3 and J usage is TRBJ2-7, with a possible D match to TRBD2 (6 bases). The CDR3 spans 15 residues. Trimming removed 2 bases from V and 0 bases from J, with 11 bases in between. The germline CDR1 and CDR2 sequences are SGHTA and FQGTGA. The CDR3 sequence is CASSLFRGYSYEQYF. The DNA for the CDR3 is TGTGCCAGCAGCTTATTTCGGGGGTACTCCTACGAGCAGTACTTC.

The V and J genes are TRBV5-1 and TRBJ2-7; TRBD2 aligns across 8 bases. The germline V gene encodes CDR1 SGHRS and CDR2 YFSETQ. The CDR3 has 16 amino acids. The V segment lost 4 bases and the J segment 5 bases; nucleotides outside the gene matches: 14. The CDR3 nucleotides read TGCGCCAGCAGCCCCGACTATGGAGCGGGAGTCCACGAGCAGTACTTC. The encoded protein is CASSPDYGAGVHEQYF. Together with reference TRBV5-1 and TRBJ2-7, the CDR3 gives the full variable domain: KAGVTQTPRYLIKTRGQQVTLSCSPISGHRSVSWYQQTPGQGLQFLFEYFSETQRNKGNFPGRFSGRQFSNSRSEMNVSTLELGDSALYLCASSPDYGAGVHEQYFGPGTRLTVT.

The genes are TRBV4-1 and TRBJ2-2; 7 nucleotides match TRBD2. Trimming removed 2 bases from V and 0 bases from J; junction bases left unmatched: 0. The CDR3 is 15 amino acids. Germline V gene sequence: CDR1 MGHRA, CDR2 YSYEKL. The CDR3 sequence: CASSQTSANTGELFF. CDR3 nucleotides: TGCGCCAGCAGCCAAACTAGCGCGAACACCGGGGAGCTGTTTTTT.

The chain carries TRBV11-1 and TRBJ2-5; TRBD2 agrees at 7 bases. Per germline, CDR1 SGHAT and CDR2 FQDESV (reference sequence). CDR3 length: 16 amino acids. J was trimmed by 4 bases and V by 1 base; bases with no gene match: 9. CDR3 in DNA: TGTGCCAGCAGCTTAGATGCTAGCGGCGTTGGAGAGACCCAGTACTTC. It translates to CASSLDASGVGETQYF.

This rearrangement joins TRBV5-1 to TRBJ1-4; D gene unclear. The CDR3 contains 14 residues. V gave up 4 bases and J gave up 5 bases, with 12 bases separating them. Germline V gene sequence: CDR1 SGHRS, CDR2 YFSETQ. The CDR3 DNA follows: TGCGCCAGCAGCCGAGACGGGGAAAATGAAAAACTGTTTTTT. It encodes CASSRDGENEKLFF.

CDR3 protein: CASSLAKAGYYEQYF. DNA for the CDR3: TGTGCCAGCAGCTTGGCCAAGGCAGGGTACTACGAGCAGTACTTC. The chain couples TRBV5-6 to TRBJ2-7; a weak D match, TRBD1 (5 bases). V was shortened by 0 bases and J by 3 bases, with 13 bases between the two germline ends. The CDR3 runs to 15 residues. Germline CDR1 and CDR2: SGHDT and YYEEEE.